One and the same sample provided the 10 T cell receptor beta chains below, sequenced in a study of control samples from healthy donors and cancer patients. TCRdb's table, derived via immunoSEQ multiplex PCR, lists solely in-frame clones and lacks some. The sample carries approximately 130,000 clones, approximately 87% recorded once. Sequences were obtained from blood. These receptors all come from a man aged 25 to 45 in good health.

In nucleotides, the CDR3 is TGCGCCAGCAGTCAATCAGCTAGCGGGGGGGGATATACGCAGTATTTT. It encodes CASSQSASGGGYTQYF. V gene TRBV23-1 combines with J gene TRBJ2-3; 12 bases align to TRBD2. TRBV23-1 is identified as an open reading frame with a role that is uncertain. The CDR3 has 16 residues. The V and J ends lost 0 bases and 7 bases, in that order; junction bases with no gene match: 5.

This rearrangement joins TRBV2 to TRBJ1-1; no definite D call. Trimming removed 1 base at V and 0 bases at J, with 3 bases between. This CDR3 is built from 13 residues. Germline-derived CDR1 and CDR2 are SNHLY and FYNNEI. CDR3 DNA sequence: TGTGCCAGCAGTGAAGACGTGAACACTGAAGCTTTCTTT. This encodes CASSEDVNTEAFF.

The V call is TRBV5-6, the J call TRBJ2-3; 10 bases align to TRBD2. V was clipped by 4 bases and J by 4 bases; unmatched bases: 3. The CDR3 has 14 amino acids. The germline V gene encodes CDR1 SGHDT and CDR2 YYEEEE. CDR3 in amino acids: CASSPGLASDTQYF. The CDR3 DNA reads as TGTGCCAGCAGCCCGGGACTAGCGTCAGATACGCAGTATTTT.

The rearrangement joins TRBV7-2 to TRBJ2-7; 7 bases fit TRBD1. Germline V gene sequence: CDR1 SGHTA, CDR2 FQGNSA. J gave up 0 bases and V 1 base, and 3 bases lay outside the gene matches. This CDR3 contains 15 residues. Written as DNA, the CDR3 is TGTGCCAGCAGCTTAGAAGGGGGCAGCTCCTACGAGCAGTACTTC. Translated, it gives CASSLEGGSSYEQYF.

Remarks on this clone: The sample contains more than one DNA sequence encoding this CDR3. V and J are TRBV9 and TRBJ2-1; a weak D match, TRBD2 (6 bases). Germline CDR1 SGDLS, CDR2 YYNGEE. V shed 3 bases and J shed 0 bases, with 10 bases lying between them. The length of the CDR3 is 15 residues. CDR3 nucleotide sequence: TGTGCCAGCAGCGCCGGGGGAAGCTCCTACAATGAGCAGTTCTTC. Translating it yields CASSAGGSSYNEQFF.

The rearrangement joins TRBV2 to TRBJ1-3; possible D gene TRBD1, 5 bases. The germline V gene has CDR1 SNHLY and CDR2 FYNNEI. The V end lost 5 bases, the J end lost 2 bases, and 10 bases lay between the germline ends. This CDR3 has 14 amino acids. CDR3 sequence reads: CASSPSRAGNTIYF. Here the CDR3 DNA reads TGTGCCAGCAGTCCCTCCAGGGCTGGAAACACCATATATTTT.

The V call is TRBV4-1, the J call TRBJ1-5, with TRBD1 as a possible D gene (6 bases). Trimming cost V 0 bases and J 5 bases, with 8 bases left between them. Germline CDR1 is MGHRA and CDR2 is YSYEKL. The CDR3 consists of 14 residues. CDR3 in amino acids: CASSQEGAYQPQHF. The DNA of the CDR3 is TGCGCCAGCAGCCAAGAGGGGGCTTATCAGCCCCAGCATTTT.

The V gene is TRBV3-1 (or the pseudogene TRBV3-2), the J gene TRBJ2-7; D could derive from TRBD1 or TRBD2 (5 bases each). The V end lost 4 bases, the J end lost 5 bases, and 12 bases lay between the germline ends. Germline-derived CDR1 and CDR2 are LGHDT and YNNKEL (reference sequence). This CDR3 is built from 13 residues. CDR3 sequence: CASSPTGPHEQYF. CDR3 bases: TGTGCCAGCAGCCCGACGGGACCCCACGAGCAGTACTTC.

This clone has a single count. V is TRBV11-2 and J is TRBJ1-1; 9 nucleotides align to TRBD1. The J segment lost 5 bases and the V segment lost 5 bases, leaving 9 bases of the junction unmatched. The germline gives CDR1 SGHAT, CDR2 FQNNGV. The CDR3 sequence is 15 residues long. CDR3 DNA: TGTGCCAGCAGCCCCACCACAGGGGGCAGGACTGAAGCTTTCTTT. It is translated as CASSPTTGGRTEAFF. Based on the CDR3 plus reference TRBV11-2 and TRBJ1-1, the full variable domain is EAGVAQSPRYKIIEKRQSVAFWCNPISGHATLYWYQQILGQGPKLLIQFQNNGVVDDSQLPKDRFSAERLKGVDSTLKIQPAKLEDSAVYLCASSPTTGGRTEAFFGQGTRLTVV.

This clone was detected only a few times. The chain has TRBV6-5 and TRBJ1-6; D gene uncertain. The CDR3 is 15 amino acids. Germline V gene lookup returns CDR1 MNHEY and CDR2 SVGAGI. V dropped 6 bases and J dropped 2 bases, with 11 bases sitting between them. The CDR3 loop is CASSRLGAYNSPLHF. CDR3 DNA sequence: TGTGCCAGCAGCCGATTGGGTGCCTATAATTCACCCCTCCACTTT.